Sequencing of this T cell receptor (beta chain) was carried out in a study of OX40 agonist ivuxolimab in advanced cancers. The V end was cut by 4 bases, the J end by 8 bases, with 10 bases between. This CDR3 spans 12 amino acids. Germline V CDR1 and CDR2: MRHNA, SNTAGT. Generated by immunoSEQ multiplex PCR, the TCRdb table keeps only in-frame clones and is missing some. The table records about 62,000 clones, around 85% of them present only once. Autoimmune disease history or systemic immunosuppression disqualified patients. The clonotype originates from an adult with an advanced solid tumor such as melanoma, head and neck, liver or kidney cancer. The gene calls are TRBV6-4 and TRBJ2-3; TRBD2 is a possible D gene (6 bases). Sequencing was performed on CD4+ or CD8+ T cells sorted from blood, taken in a trial of the OX40 agonist ivuxolimab. CDR3 sequence: CASSAEGGTQYF. CDR3 DNA sequence: TGTGCCAGCAGTGCCGAGGGAGGTACGCAGTATTTT.